This TCR beta chain comes out of a study of post-analysis software for immune sequencing data. Looking at the study overall: Recorded disease courses covered relapsing-remitting, secondary progressive and progressive-relapsing multiple sclerosis. Some patients had no subtype annotation. Study-wide findings and caveats: Controls had lower frequencies than patients of roughly five TRBV segments, which included TRBV5-6, TRBV5-1 and TRBV20-1. Normalized Chao1 diversity was significantly lower in multiple sclerosis patients than in controls. Samples sharing a preparation batch grouped tightly together when assessed by F measure.

cDNA libraries of TCR beta carried unique molecular identifiers. T cells numbering roughly 0.9 to 10 million yielded cDNA molecules that totaled about 500,000. TCRdb analysed the PCR reads with MiXCR anew, one entry per CDR3 protein. The sample shows about 820,000 distinct CDR3 sequences, approximately 57% of them seen only once. This clonotype was counted ten times or more. The antigen remains undetermined. Trimming cost V 6 bases and J 2 bases; bases outside gene matches: 7. The length of the CDR3 is 15 residues. From germline, CDR1 is SQVTM and CDR2 ANQGSEA. The sequenced material came from blood. The receptor comes from a girl between 10 and 17 years old with multiple sclerosis. The chain joins TRBV29-1 to TRBJ2-6, with 7 bases lining up with TRBD1. CDR3 amino acids: CSVEKQGTGANVLTF. The CDR3 region has the DNA TGCAGCGTCGAAAAACAGGGGACTGGGGCCAACGTCCTGACTTTC.